This T cell receptor (beta chain) is drawn from a study of shared clonotypes between healthy human individuals. Study results and limitations: The study found about 5% of naive CD4 clonotypes shared across a few donors.

All the donors were Caucasian adults who lived in Nashville, Tennessee. The germline gives CDR1 MNHEY, CDR2 SVGAGI. V was cut by 3 bases and J by 9 bases, with 18 bases left in between. The CDR3 covers 15 residues. On this clone: The antigen is unknown.

The method was immunoSEQ multiplex PCR; TCRdb's version includes in-frame clones alone and lacks a portion of them. The sample holds roughly 2.5 million clones, approximately 94% seen once. Sequencing used naive CD4+ T cells sorted from blood. Regarding subset: CD45RA+ positively selected. The chain joins TRBV6-5 to TRBJ1-5; D not resolved. The clonotype comes from a young man in good health. DNA for the CDR3: TGTGCCAGCAGTTATCGCGAAGGCGCAGCATGGCCCCAGCATTTT. Protein product: CASSYREGAAWPQHF.